This T cell receptor (beta chain) was recovered during a study of identical twins. TCRdb reprocessed the 5' RACE reads via MiXCR and lists one record per CDR3 protein. The sample lists 400,000 to 650,000 distinct CDR3 sequences; roughly a fifth were seen once. This clonotype was detected a few times. The same specimen was also included in a second study, on T cells expressing NK-cell markers.

The sequence was obtained from a woman in her late teens or twenties in good health. Sequencing was done on a sample of CD4+ T cells sorted from blood.

CDR3 loop: CSASGGQEVYEQYF. In DNA form, the CDR3 reads TGCAGTGCTAGTGGGGGACAGGAGGTCTACGAGCAGTACTTC. This sequence joins TRBV20-1 and TRBJ2-7, with 8 positions matching TRBD1. V shed 3 bases and J 3 bases; nucleotides not matched to a gene: 7. The CDR3 loop spans 14 amino acids. The germline gives CDR1 DFQATT, CDR2 SNEGSKA (reference sequence).